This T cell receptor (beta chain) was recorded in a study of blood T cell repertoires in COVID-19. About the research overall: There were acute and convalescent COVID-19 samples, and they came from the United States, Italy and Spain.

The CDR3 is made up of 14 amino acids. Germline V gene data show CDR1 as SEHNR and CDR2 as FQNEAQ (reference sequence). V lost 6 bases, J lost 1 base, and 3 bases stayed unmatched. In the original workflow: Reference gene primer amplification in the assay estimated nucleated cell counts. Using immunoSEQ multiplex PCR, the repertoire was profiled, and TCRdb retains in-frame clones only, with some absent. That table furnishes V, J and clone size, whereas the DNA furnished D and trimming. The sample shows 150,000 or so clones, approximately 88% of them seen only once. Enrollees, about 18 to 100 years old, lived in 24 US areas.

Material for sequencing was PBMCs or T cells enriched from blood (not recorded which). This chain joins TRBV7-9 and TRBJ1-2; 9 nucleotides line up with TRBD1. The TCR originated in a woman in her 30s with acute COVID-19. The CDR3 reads CASRRTGDNYGYTF. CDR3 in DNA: TGTGCCAGCAGACGGACAGGGGATAACTATGGCTACACCTTC. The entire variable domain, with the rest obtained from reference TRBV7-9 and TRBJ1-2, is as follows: DTGVSQNPRHKITKRGQNVTFRCDPISEHNRLYWYRQTLGQGPEFLTYFQNEAQLEKSRLLSDRFSAERPKGSFSTLEIQRTEQGDSAMYLCASRRTGDNYGYTFGSGTRLTVV.